This T cell receptor beta chain stems from a study of T cell changes during pregnancy in multiple sclerosis. This CDR3 spans 11 amino acids. The ends were cut back, 4 bases at V and 7 bases at J, with 7 bases in the middle. The germline V gene encodes CDR1 MNHEY and CDR2 SMNVEV (reference sequence). Sequencing used immunoSEQ multiplex PCR; TCRdb keeps in-frame clones, though not all of them. The table shows about 73,000 clones, with approximately 92% occurring only once. The TCR was taken from a female donor in good health, enrolled as a control in a pregnancy study. The V call is TRBV27, the J call TRBJ1-2, with D uncertain. This material consisted of peripheral blood, taken in the second trimester of pregnancy. CDR3 region: CASSSGSGYTF. The CDR3 DNA sequence: TGTGCCAGCAGTTCAGGAAGTGGCTACACCTTC.